This TCR beta chain was identified in a study of T cells in Graves' hyperthyroidism and ophthalmopathy. The study's findings and limits: Blood held most thyroid clonotypes expanded above 0.001 frequency.

In this sample, this clonotype turned up many times. Its antigen remains unidentified. Pregnant or lactating patients were excluded, as were those with uncontrolled infection or other autoimmune disease. Diagnostic assessment was based on clinical symptoms, serum thyroxine and TRAb, thyroid ultrasound and orbital computed tomography. TCR beta CDR3 sequences were amplified from RNA transcripts. The HTBI primer set drove a first-round RT-PCR of the TCR CDR3. TCRdb passed the multiplex PCR reads through MiXCR, listing each CDR3 protein once. The profile shows roughly 500,000 distinct CDR3 sequences, 40% to 50% of them singletons. The sequenced sample was peripheral blood or thyroid tissue (not recorded which). The sequence was obtained from an adult woman with Graves' disease, either hyperthyroidism or ophthalmopathy (not recorded which).

The CDR3 is CAWSRQLVTEAFF. Written as DNA, the CDR3 is TGTGCCTGGAGTCGACAGCTGGTCACTGAAGCTTTCTTT. This rearrangement joins TRBV30 to TRBJ1-1; the D gene is possibly TRBD1 (5 bases). V was cut by 2 bases and J by 4 bases, with 11 bases left in between. The CDR3 length is 13 residues. The germline gives CDR1 GTSNPN, CDR2 SVGIG (reference sequence).